The 18 T cell receptor beta chains given below trace back to one sample, sequenced in a study of T-cell reconstitution after alpha-beta-depleted transplantation in children. Regarding the study as a whole: T-cell counts and diversity at one year following transplant were attributed mainly to newly produced T cells.

Antigens for these TCRs are unknown. TCRbeta library preparation incorporated unique molecular identifiers. TCRdb reanalysed the PCR reads using MiXCR and keeps one entry per CDR3 protein. The table lists around 300,000 distinct CDR3 sequences, less than 9.5% of them singletons. The sequences come from peripheral blood, collected 360 days after TCRalphabeta/CD19-depleted stem cell transplant. Every receptor here comes from a female patient under 10 years old who had a stem cell transplant for Fanconi anemia, so the T cells may come from the graft donor.

This clonotype was picked up many times. The J gene is TRBJ2-2, the V gene TRBV7-9; the match to TRBD1 covers 7 bases. The CDR3 is 13 amino acids. Losses at the gene ends were 8 bases for V and 5 bases for J; bases not matched to a gene: 5. The germline V gene encodes CDR1 SEHNR and CDR2 FQNEAQ (reference sequence). The CDR3 reads CASGRTGTGELFF. In DNA, the CDR3 is TGTGCCAGCGGGCGGACAGGAACCGGGGAGCTGTTTTTT.

This chain's CDR3 is CASTWGGDQPQHF. CDR3 sequence (DNA): TGTGCCAGCACCTGGGGGGGGGATCAGCCCCAGCATTTT. This rearrangement joins TRBV28 to TRBJ1-5; the D gene is possibly TRBD1 (5 bases). V was shortened by 7 bases and J by 5 bases, with 12 bases between the two germline ends. The CDR3 sequence is 13 residues long. CDR1 and CDR2 (germline): MDHEN, SYDVKM.

This clonotype was seen a few times. The chain joins TRBV7-9 to TRBJ1-2; the D gene is possibly TRBD1 (6 bases). Trimming shortened V by 4 bases and J by 0 bases, and 18 bases separated the two germline ends. This CDR3 contains 17 residues. Germline V gene lookup returns CDR1 SEHNR and CDR2 FQNEAQ (reference sequence). As DNA, the CDR3 is TGTGCCAGCAGCTCGGACGTACAGGGAACCGCTAACTATGGCTACACCTTC. Residues: CASSSDVQGTANYGYTF.

The sample holds many counts of this clonotype. The DNA of the CDR3 is TGTGCCAGCAGCCCCAGGGGGCTTGGGTACAATGAGCAGTTCTTC. Its protein product is CASSPRGLGYNEQFF. The V and J genes are TRBV7-3 and TRBJ2-1, with 8 positions matching TRBD1. The CDR3 is made up of 15 amino acids. CDR1 is SGHTA, CDR2 FQGTGA, per germline. V shed 5 bases and J 4 bases; nucleotides not matched to a gene: 7.

This clonotype was detected many times. This chain connects TRBV12-3 or TRBV12-4 to TRBJ2-1, with no clear D. This CDR3 spans 15 amino acids. Trimming pared 5 bases from V and 8 bases from J, leaving 19 bases between. Written as DNA, the CDR3 is TGTGCCAGCAGTGCAACGGAACTACTAAGGGATGAGCAGTTCTTC. Amino acids: CASSATELLRDEQFF.

This clonotype occurred many times. The chain uses TRBV12-3 or TRBV12-4 and TRBJ2-4, with 9 bases lining up with TRBD2. The CDR3 loop spans 18 amino acids. Trimming cost V 2 bases and J 7 bases; bases outside gene matches: 15. The chain's CDR3 is CASSLRPLIAGEDNIQYF. The CDR3 DNA follows: TGTGCCAGCAGTTTACGGCCCCTGATAGCGGGGGAGGATAACATTCAGTACTTC.

In its sample, this clonotype was seen a few times. The chain links TRBV12-3 or TRBV12-4 to TRBJ2-3; D call uncertain. The V end lost 1 base, the J end lost 4 bases, and 12 bases lay between the germline ends. CDR3 length: 15 amino acids. The CDR3 sequence is CASSLVALGSDTQYF. In DNA, the CDR3 is TGTGCCAGCAGTTTAGTAGCCCTAGGGTCAGATACGCAGTATTTT.

The table lists this clonotype with a few counts. The chain couples TRBV7-6 to TRBJ2-3; the match to TRBD2 covers 9 bases. The CDR3 has 16 residues. Germline lookup yields CDR1 SGHVS and CDR2 FNYEAQ. Trimming removed 2 bases from V and 3 bases from J; junction bases left unmatched: 6. The CDR3 loop reads CASSLWGGGATDTQYF. CDR3 nucleotides: TGTGCCAGCAGCTTATGGGGCGGGGGGGCGACAGATACGCAGTATTTT.

Only a few counts were recorded for this clonotype. The J gene is TRBJ2-1, the V gene TRBV20-1, with 9 bases matching TRBD2. The germline gives CDR1 DFQATT, CDR2 SNEGSKA (reference sequence). Germline trimming cut 6 bases from V and 5 bases from J; bases unmatched to any gene: 14. The CDR3 is 16 amino acids. The CDR3 loop is CSAAPFAGGWDNEQFF. The CDR3 DNA follows: TGCAGTGCCGCGCCCTTTGCGGGGGGGTGGGACAATGAGCAGTTCTTC.

This clonotype was observed at least ten times. This sequence joins TRBV20-1 and TRBJ1-3; TRBD1 agrees at 8 bases. Germline V gene sequence: CDR1 DFQATT, CDR2 SNEGSKA (reference sequence). This CDR3 region has 15 residues. With V trimmed by 6 bases and J by 6 bases, 13 bases remained unmatched. As DNA, the CDR3 is TGCAGTGCCCCGACAGGGGACGCACTTAAAAACACCATATATTTT. It encodes CSAPTGDALKNTIYF.

V is TRBV20-1 and J is TRBJ1-2; TRBD1 matches at 8 bases. CDR3 length: 14 amino acids. Germline V lookup: CDR1 DFQATT, CDR2 SNEGSKA (reference sequence). V lost 6 bases, J lost 2 bases, and 8 bases stayed unmatched. The CDR3 DNA sequence: TGCAGTGCCGAGCCGACAGGGGCAAACTATGGCTACACCTTC. Encoded protein: CSAEPTGANYGYTF.

This clonotype was detected only a few times. The chain carries TRBV27 and TRBJ2-2; TRBD2 is a possible D gene (6 bases). Germline CDR1 reads MNHEY; CDR2 reads SMNVEV (reference sequence). The CDR3 runs 16 residues. V lost 2 bases and J 8 bases, leaving 18 bases between the germline ends. The CDR3 protein is CASSLIGLARDGELFF. In DNA, the CDR3 is TGTGCCAGCAGTTTAATAGGTCTAGCGAGAGATGGGGAGCTGTTTTTT.

This clonotype was counted only a few times. The CDR3 DNA reads as TGTGCCAGCAGGAGCGACAGGCTCGGCAATCAGCCCCAGCATTTT. Translation: CASRSDRLGNQPQHF. The chain links TRBV27 to TRBJ1-5, with a weak D call TRBD1 (6 bases). From germline, CDR1 is MNHEY and CDR2 SMNVEV (reference sequence). The ends were cut back, 6 bases at V and 2 bases at J, with 14 bases in the middle. This CDR3 spans 15 amino acids.

This clonotype was counted ten times or more. The CDR3 sequence is CATQRGLAGGHNEQYF. DNA for the CDR3: TGCGCCACCCAACGGGGCCTAGCGGGAGGTCATAACGAGCAGTACTTC. The gene calls are TRBV10-1 and TRBJ2-7, with TRBD2 matching 11 bases. Trimming cost V 10 bases and J 5 bases; bases outside gene matches: 16. Germline assignment: CDR1 WNHNN and CDR2 SYGVQD (reference sequence). The CDR3 runs 16 residues.

This clonotype was found a few times. The chain combines TRBV6-4 with TRBJ2-2; possibly TRBD1 for D (6 bases). Trimming pared 0 bases from V and 6 bases from J, leaving 8 bases between. Germline assignment: CDR1 MRHNA and CDR2 SNTAGT. The CDR3 has 14 amino acids. The chain's CDR3 is CASSDSKGAGELFF. CDR3 DNA sequence: TGTGCCAGCAGTGACTCGAAGGGGGCCGGGGAGCTGTTTTTT.

This chain uses TRBV29-1 with TRBJ1-2; no reliable D call. The CDR3 is 10 residues long. Per germline, CDR1 SQVTM and CDR2 ANQGSEA. Trimming took 3 bases from V and 4 from J, leaving 3 bases between them. The CDR3 coding sequence is TGCAGCGTTGAGGGCTATGGCTACACCTTC. It yields the protein CSVEGYGYTF.

There are many counts of this clonotype. The chain joins TRBV12-3 or TRBV12-4 to TRBJ2-5; weak D call: TRBD1 (5 bases). Between the trimmed V and J ends, which lost 1 base and 4 bases, there was a span of 16 bases. The CDR3 extends over 16 amino acids. CDR3 in amino acids: CASSLDVGQGRETQYF. The CDR3 DNA reads as TGTGCCAGCAGTTTAGATGTGGGGCAGGGCCGAGAGACCCAGTACTTC.

The chain joins TRBV11-2 to TRBJ2-7, with D tentatively TRBD1 or TRBD2 (5 bases each). The CDR3 covers 17 residues. The V and J ends lost 5 bases and 3 bases respectively, with 23 bases between them. The germline V gene has CDR1 SGHAT and CDR2 FQNNGV. The CDR3 loop is CASSVVPRDGQFYEQYF. Here the CDR3 DNA reads TGTGCCAGCAGCGTCGTACCCCGGGACGGACAATTCTACGAGCAGTACTTC.